The rows below give T cell receptor beta chains drawn from one sample of a study of vaccination and CD4 T cells after COVID-19. No cognate antigen is known for these TCRs. TCRdb recomputed calls from the PCR reads with MiXCR, one row per CDR3 protein. The sample consists of more than 4,500 distinct CDR3 sequences, about a third of them appearing once. Sequencing was carried out using CD4+ T cells from blood, cultured in vitro. These receptors were collected from a human donor in good health. CDR3s include the opening cysteine and the closing phenylalanine or tryptophan. A D gene is named only where the DNA matches it firmly. Clone size is shown for a subset of rows, as once, few, many or a class of expanded clone.

v_gene	abundance	d_gene	j_gene	CDR3nt	CDR3aa
TRBV6-2/TRBV6-3	medium-sized	-	TRBJ2-3	TGTGCCAGCACTCGTACAGGGTCGGATACGCAGTATTTT	CASTRTGSDTQYF
TRBV6-1	few	-	TRBJ1-6	TGTGCCAGCAGTCCGGTTACAGGTCGAAATTCACCCCTCCACTTT	CASSPVTGRNSPLHF
TRBV6-1	-	-	TRBJ1-1	TGTGCCAGCAGTGATGAGAGCATGAACACTGAAGCTTTCTTT	CASSDESMNTEAFF
TRBV27	-	TRBD1	TRBJ1-2	TGTGCCAGCAGTGTGGGACAGGCCCCCTCCGGCTACACCTTC	CASSVGQAPSGYTF
TRBV6-1	-	-	TRBJ2-1	TGTTCAAGCGGGTATGGAGTTGAGCAGTTCTTC	CSSGYGVEQFF
TRBV2	-	-	TRBJ1-1	TGTGCCAGCAGTGAACAGGAGAGGACTGAAGCTTTCTTT	CASSEQERTEAFF
TRBV9	-	-	TRBJ2-3	TGTGCCAGCAGCGCCCCCCCAGAGGCTACGCAGTATTTT	CASSAPPEATQYF
TRBV7-2	few	-	TRBJ1-2	TGTGCCAGCAGCTTAGAAATGTTACCTAACTATGGCTACACCTTC	CASSLEMLPNYGYTF
TRBV7-6	-	TRBD1	TRBJ2-7	TGTGCCAGCAGCTCCAGACAGGGACAAAAGGGGGACGAGCAGTACTTC	CASSSRQGQKGDEQYF
TRBV11-1	-	TRBD2	TRBJ2-6	TGTGCCAGCAGCTCTTTGGGAGGGACCGGGGCCAACGTCCTGACTTTC	CASSSLGGTGANVLTF
TRBV5-1	-	TRBD1	TRBJ2-7	TGCGCCAGCAGCTGGGGGACAGAGTTCTACGAGCAGTACTTC	CASSWGTEFYEQYF